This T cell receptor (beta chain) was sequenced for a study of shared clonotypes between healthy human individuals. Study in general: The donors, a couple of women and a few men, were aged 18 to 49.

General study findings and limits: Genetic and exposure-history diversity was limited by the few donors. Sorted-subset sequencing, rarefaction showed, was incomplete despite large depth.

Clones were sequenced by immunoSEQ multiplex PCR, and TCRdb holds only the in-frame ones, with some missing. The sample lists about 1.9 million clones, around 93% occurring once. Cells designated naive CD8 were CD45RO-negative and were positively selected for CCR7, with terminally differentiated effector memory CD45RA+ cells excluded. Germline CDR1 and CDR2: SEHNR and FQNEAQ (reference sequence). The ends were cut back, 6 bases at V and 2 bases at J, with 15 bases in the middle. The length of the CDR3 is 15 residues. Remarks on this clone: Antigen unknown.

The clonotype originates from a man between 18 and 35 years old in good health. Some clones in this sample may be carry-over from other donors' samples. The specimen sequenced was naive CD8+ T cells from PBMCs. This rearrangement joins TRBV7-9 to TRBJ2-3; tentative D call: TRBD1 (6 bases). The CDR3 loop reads CASRVGQNYTDTQYF. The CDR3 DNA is TGTGCCAGCAGAGTGGGACAAAACTACACAGATACGCAGTATTTT.